The 12 T cell receptor beta chains given below trace back to one sample, sequenced in a study of blood T cell repertoires in COVID-19. The assay was immunoSEQ multiplex PCR, and TCRdb's table has in-frame clones only and misses some. Among hundreds of thousands of clones listed, 90% were seen once. Input material: PBMCs or T cells enriched from blood (not recorded which). The source is a woman under 30 with acute COVID-19.

The rearrangement joins TRBV9 to TRBJ2-3; 11 bases are shared with TRBD2. CDR1 SGDLS and CDR2 YYNGEE come from the germline V gene. CDR3 size: 15 residues. Trimming took 3 bases from V and 2 from J; bases not matched to a gene: 2. The CDR3 reads CASSETSGTTDTQYF. The CDR3 DNA reads TGTGCCAGCAGCGAGACTAGCGGGACCACAGATACGCAGTATTTT.

The chain is built from TRBV5-1 and TRBJ2-1; TRBD2 agrees at 10 bases. Trimming took 3 bases from V and 8 from J; bases not matched to a gene: 14. Germline V lookup: CDR1 SGHRS, CDR2 YFSETQ. There are 17 residues in the CDR3. CDR3 residues: CASSSGEVSGRADEQFF. The CDR3 nucleotides read TGCGCCAGCAGCTCGGGCGAAGTGAGCGGGAGGGCCGATGAGCAGTTCTTC.

The CDR3 coding sequence is TGTGCCAGCAGCCAGCTTTTAACGGGGGGCTCCTATAATTCACCCCTCCACTTT. Encoded protein: CASSQLLTGGSYNSPLHF. The rearrangement uses TRBV4-2 and TRBJ1-6; a weak D match, TRBD1 (5 bases). Germline CDR1 reads LGHNA; CDR2 reads YNFKEQ. Trimming removed 3 bases at V and 0 bases at J, with 15 bases between. This CDR3 is built from 18 residues.

DNA of the CDR3: TGTGCCAGCAGCACTTCGAGGGGGCTGGCACCCCTCCACTTT. It specifies CASSTSRGLAPLHF. The chain has TRBV5-6 and TRBJ1-6; the match to TRBD1 covers 7 bases. Trimming removed 4 bases from V and 11 bases from J; junction bases left unmatched: 9. The CDR3 runs to 14 residues. Germline V gives CDR1 SGHDT, CDR2 YYEEEE.

The chain employs TRBV19 and TRBJ2-7, with 9 bases lining up with TRBD1. This CDR3 spans 15 amino acids. Germline V gene data show CDR1 as LNHDA and CDR2 as SQIVND (reference sequence). Trimming removed 2 bases from V and 4 bases from J; junction bases left unmatched: 6. As DNA, the CDR3 is TGTGCCAGTAGTATACGGACAGGGGTCCAGTACGAGCAGTACTTC. Its translation is CASSIRTGVQYEQYF.

The chain combines TRBV2 with TRBJ1-6; D call uncertain. This CDR3 is 13 amino acids long. Germline V gene lookup returns CDR1 SNHLY and CDR2 FYNNEI. V dropped 5 bases and J dropped 10 bases, with 12 bases sitting between them. The CDR3 here is CASSWTEVSPLHF. The CDR3 nucleotides read TGTGCCAGCAGTTGGACGGAGGTCTCACCCCTCCACTTT.

The rearrangement links TRBV29-1 to TRBJ2-3; no reliable D call. The germline V gene has CDR1 SQVTM and CDR2 ANQGSEA. The CDR3 extends over 11 amino acids. Trimming stripped 7 bases from V and 7 bases from J, with 12 bases between. This CDR3 is CSGLSPNTQYF. Written as DNA, the CDR3 is TGCAGCGGGCTTAGCCCGAATACGCAGTATTTT.

The chain couples TRBV2 to TRBJ2-5; a weak D match, TRBD2 (7 bases). Germline V CDR1 and CDR2: SNHLY, FYNNEI. CDR3 length: 15 residues. Trimming took off 5 bases at V and 5 bases at J, with 18 bases between the two ends. Written as DNA, the CDR3 is TGTGCCAGCAGTATTGAGGGGGGGCGAGGGGAGACCCAGTACTTC. This gives the protein CASSIEGGRGETQYF.

This rearrangement joins TRBV5-1 to TRBJ2-1; tentatively, D is TRBD2 (5 bases). CDR1 and CDR2 from the germline V gene are SGHRS and YFSETQ. The ends were cut back, 2 bases at V and 7 bases at J, with 13 bases in the middle. The CDR3 has 14 amino acids. DNA for the CDR3: TGCGCCAGCAGCTTTGGGAAGTCGGGGAATGAGCAGTTCTTC. It codes for CASSFGKSGNEQFF.

The rearrangement links TRBV9 to TRBJ1-5, with a tentative D call TRBD1 (6 bases). CDR3 length: 15 residues. Trimming pared 0 bases from V and 8 bases from J, leaving 15 bases between. Germline values: CDR1 SGDLS, CDR2 YYNGEE. The CDR3 here is CASSVGSGEREPQHF. In nucleotides, the CDR3 is TGTGCCAGCAGCGTAGGATCAGGGGAAAGGGAGCCCCAGCATTTT.

The chain is built from TRBV2 and TRBJ2-7, with a tentative D call TRBD1 (5 bases). V dropped 0 bases and J dropped 7 bases, with 22 bases sitting between them. CDR1 and CDR2 from the germline V gene are SNHLY and FYNNEI. CDR3 size: 17 residues. The CDR3 sequence: CASSEAPPGSTDSEQYF. The CDR3 DNA reads as TGTGCCAGCAGTGAAGCACCCCCGGGTTCGACAGATTCAGAGCAGTACTTC.

V and J are TRBV28 and TRBJ1-5; TRBD1 agrees at 7 bases. The CDR3 is 15 amino acids. CDR1 is MDHEN and CDR2 is SYDVKM in the germline V gene. V lost 6 bases to trimming and J lost 9 bases; unmatched junction nucleotides: 14. The CDR3 reads CASRDPRGRGWPQHF. Here the CDR3 DNA reads TGTGCCAGCAGAGATCCGAGGGGGCGGGGCTGGCCCCAGCATTTT.